Listed below are T cell receptor beta chains from one sample, sequenced in a study of cytomegalovirus exposure and HLA in healthy donors. Some clones are missing from TCRdb's copy, which holds only in-frame ones; the method was immunoSEQ multiplex PCR. The sample is made up of about 40,000 clones, and the top ten hold approximately 1.8% of it. The sample taken for sequencing was PBMCs. These TCRs come from a woman aged 25 to 39 in good health and CMV-seronegative. Both conserved end residues are part of each CDR3. The D gene is left open where the match is weak.

>TRBJ1-2|TRBV7-9|-
TGTGCCAGCAGCTTATCGTCCGGTAACTATGGCTACACCTTC
CASSLSSGNYGYTF
>TRBJ2-3|TRBV6-5|-
TGTGCCAGCAGTTACTCTGGGGGGACAGATACGCAGTATTTT
CASSYSGGTDTQYF
>TRBJ2-1|TRBV11-3|TRBD2
TGTGCCAGCGGATTCTCTAGCGGGCGCTCCTACAATGAGCAGTTCTTC
CASGFSSGRSYNEQFF
>TRBJ2-3|TRBV4-1|TRBD2
TGCGCCGGTAGTGCTATAGCGGGAGGCACAGATACGCAGTATTTT
CAGSAIAGGTDTQYF
>TRBJ2-7|TRBV18|-
TGTGCCAGCTCACCCCCGGACAGTAGGGCGTACGAGCAGTACTTC
CASSPPDSRAYEQYF
>TRBJ2-3|TRBV4-1|-
TGCGCCAGCAGCCAAGATTCCTCTACTGCGACAGATACGCAGTATTTT
CASSQDSSTATDTQYF
>TRBJ1-2|TRBV30|TRBD1
TGTGCCTGGAGTGTAGGGACAGCCGAATCTAACTATGGCTACACCTTC
CAWSVGTAESNYGYTF
>TRBJ2-1|TRBV30|-
TGTGCCTGGGCCCTGGAGCGTGAGCAGTTCTTC
CAWALEREQFF
>TRBJ2-1|TRBV7-7|-
TGTGCCAGCAGCTTAGTTGGGTCTGAGGGCGAGCAGTTCTTC
CASSLVGSEGEQFF
>TRBJ1-2|TRBV7-9|-
TGTGCCAGCAGCTTAGCGGCGGGTGCGGGAGAGAACACCTTC
CASSLAAGAGENTF
>TRBJ1-4|TRBV29-1|-
TGCAGCGTTGAAGGGGTCGGAGGAAGGGAAAAACTGTTTTTT
CSVEGVGGREKLFF
>TRBJ1-1|TRBV30|-
TGTGCCTGGAGTGAGGGCGGGCTTGAAGCTTTCTTT
CAWSEGGLEAFF
>TRBJ2-5|TRBV19|TRBD1
TGTGCCAGTAGTAGGACAGGGTTGGGTCGGGAGACCCAGTACTTC
CASSRTGLGRETQYF
>TRBJ2-7|TRBV6-5|-
TGTGCCAGCAGTTACTCGGACAGTCGCTACGAGCAGTACTTC
CASSYSDSRYEQYF
>TRBJ2-1|TRBV6-5|-
TGTGCCAGCAGTTACGAGTTCGGACTGGAAGCCAATGAGCAGTTCTTC
CASSYEFGLEANEQFF
>TRBJ2-7|TRBV19|-
TGTGCCAGCTCTTGGAGGAACTACCCCTACGAGCAGTACTTC
CASSWRNYPYEQYF
>TRBJ2-7|TRBV11-3|TRBD2
TGTGCCAGCAGTCCAAGGACCGGCGGGAGAGAGCAGTACTTC
CASSPRTGGREQYF
>TRBJ1-2|TRBV6-5|TRBD1
TGTGCCAGCACCTACGGGGTAGGGGGCGATGGCTACACCTTC
CASTYGVGGDGYTF
>TRBJ1-3|TRBV18|-
TGTGCCAGCTCGCGTCTGGAAGGGGTCTCTGGAAACACCATATATTTT
CASSRLEGVSGNTIYF
>TRBJ1-2|TRBV2|-
TGTGCCACCTCAGGGGAGGGGTTAGGCTATGGCTACACCTTC
CATSGEGLGYGYTF
>TRBJ2-1|TRBV4-2|-
TGTGCCAGCAGCCAAGAAATGACAGCCTGGGGTAAGCAGTTCTTC
CASSQEMTAWGKQFF
>TRBJ2-1|TRBV7-6|TRBD2
TGTGCCAGCAGCTTATCTCAAGGTGGCGGGAGGATCAATGAGCAGTTCTTC
CASSLSQGGGRINEQFF
>TRBJ1-1|TRBV27|TRBD1
TGTGCCAGCAGTTTAAGACAGGGGTTCACTGAAGCTTTCTTT
CASSLRQGFTEAFF
>TRBJ2-1|TRBV30|TRBD2
TGTGCCTGGGGACTAGCGGGAGTTGGTGAGCAGTTCTTC
CAWGLAGVGEQFF
>TRBJ1-5|TRBV11-2|-
TGTGCCAGCAGCTTAGCAGCAGGGGGCAATCAGCCCCAGCATTTT
CASSLAAGGNQPQHF
>TRBJ2-4|TRBV19|-
TGTGCCAGTAGTATAGGGGGGCGTATCAAAAACATTCAGTACTTC
CASSIGGRIKNIQYF
>TRBJ2-7|TRBV5-1|-
TGCGCCAGCAGCGTATCCTTGGACACAAGTGGGATCTACGAGCAGTACTTC
CASSVSLDTSGIYEQYF
>TRBJ2-1|TRBV5-1|TRBD2
TGCGCCAGCAGTCTCGTAGCGGGCTCCTACAATGAGCAGTTCTTC
CASSLVAGSYNEQFF
>TRBJ2-1|TRBV28|-
TGTGCCAGCAGTTTTAGCCTCAAGCAGTTCTTC
CASSFSLKQFF
>TRBJ2-3|TRBV5-8|TRBD2
TGTGCCAGCAGACCGTCTAGCGGGAGGGCCGCAGATACGCAGTATTTT
CASRPSSGRAADTQYF
>TRBJ2-7|TRBV12-5|-
TGTGCTAGTGGTTCCCTGACAGGACTCGAGCAGTACTTC
CASGSLTGLEQYF
>TRBJ2-2|TRBV5-1|-
TGCGCCAGCAGCTTTAAAACAACAGGACCGAACACCGGGGAGCTGTTTTTT
CASSFKTTGPNTGELFF
>TRBJ1-5|TRBV27|TRBD1
TGTGCCAGCAGTCGAAGGACAGGGGGCATAGGAGGTTATAGCAATCAGCCCCAGCATTTT
CASSRRTGGIGGYSNQPQHF
>TRBJ1-5|TRBV27|TRBD1
TGTGCCAGCAGTGACCAGGGGGCAGGGCAGCCCCAGCATTTT
CASSDQGAGQPQHF
>TRBJ1-2|TRBV6-5|-
TGTGCCAGCAGTTACGGGAGGGGGTATAACTATGGCTACACCTTC
CASSYGRGYNYGYTF
>TRBJ2-4|TRBV4-3|TRBD2
TGCGCCAGCAGCCAAGGACTAGCCGTGGCCAAAAACATTCAGTACTTC
CASSQGLAVAKNIQYF
>TRBJ2-7|TRBV30|-
TGTGCCTGGAGTGTAGGACCCGGGAAGCTCGAGCAGTACTTC
CAWSVGPGKLEQYF
>TRBJ1-5|TRBV4-1|-
TGCGCCAGCAGCCAAAGTGAGGCAGCTTTTTTCAGCAATCAGCCCCAGCATTTT
CASSQSEAAFFSNQPQHF
>TRBJ1-5|TRBV18|-
TGTGCCAGCTCACCATTAGGGGCGGAGGGGCAGCCCCAGCATTTT
CASSPLGAEGQPQHF
>TRBJ1-2|TRBV19|TRBD1
TGTGCCAGTAGGGGACAGGTCTATGGCTACACCTTC
CASRGQVYGYTF
>TRBJ2-2|TRBV30|-
TGTGCCTGGGGACGGCGAGGGACCGGGGAGCTGTTTTTT
CAWGRRGTGELFF
>TRBJ2-5|TRBV6-6|-
TGTGCCAGCAGTTCCCTGAGCCTTGGACTACAAGAGACCCAGTACTTC
CASSSLSLGLQETQYF
>TRBJ1-4|TRBV6-1|TRBD1
TGTGCCAGCAGAGCCGACAGGGGACCCAATGAAAAACTGTTTTTT
CASRADRGPNEKLFF
>TRBJ1-4|TRBV9|TRBD1
TGTGCCAGCAGCCACGACCCCGACAGGGCTAATGAAAAACTGTTTTTT
CASSHDPDRANEKLFF
>TRBJ2-6|TRBV7-2|-
TGTGCCAGCAGCTTAGATCGCTCTGGGGCCAACGTCCTGACTTTC
CASSLDRSGANVLTF
>TRBJ2-2|TRBV29-1|TRBD2
TGCAGCGCTAAAAGGGGACTAGCGCAAAACACCGGGGAGCTGTTTTTT
CSAKRGLAQNTGELFF
>TRBJ2-6|TRBV19|-
TGTGCCAGTAGTATTCGGAGCTCTGGGGCCAACGTCCTGACTTTC
CASSIRSSGANVLTF
>TRBJ1-5|TRBV5-6|TRBD1
TGTGCCAGCAGCTTATGGACAGGGGATAGCAATCAGCCCCAGCATTTT
CASSLWTGDSNQPQHF
>TRBJ2-7|TRBV13|TRBD2
TGTGCCAGCAGCATGACTAGCGGGGGATCCGGGGACGAGCAGTACTTC
CASSMTSGGSGDEQYF
>TRBJ2-3|TRBV4-1|TRBD2
TGCGCCAGCAGCCAAGAAGATTCTAGCGGGAGGACAGATACGCAGTATTTT
CASSQEDSSGRTDTQYF
>TRBJ1-1|TRBV19|-
TGTGCCAGTAGTATAGGACGGAGAGAAGCTTTCTTT
CASSIGRREAFF
>TRBJ2-5|TRBV4-1|TRBD2
TGCGCCAGCAGCCATTCGATGGGGGGGGAGACCCAGTACTTC
CASSHSMGGETQYF